This T cell receptor beta chain was sequenced in a study of breast tumors, draining lymph nodes, adjacent tissues. General observations from the study: The data were judged consistent with most tumor T cells coming from lymph node and expanding in tumor. Luminal-like breast cancer showed significantly greater tumor-nontumor repertoire similarity than basal-like breast cancer did. Tumor T cell lymph node origin was a supported hypothesis, not proven.

The lymph nodes were axillary draining lymph nodes from breast cancer patients. CDR3 length equals 15 residues. Trimming shortened V by 5 bases and J by 0 bases, and 11 bases separated the two germline ends. Looked up from germline, CDR1 is SGHTA and CDR2 is FQGNSA. This clonotype was seen many times. Its antigen remains unidentified. Each CDR3 protein is one row after TCRdb ran MiXCR on the multiplex PCR reads. In the table there are 200,000 to 300,000 distinct CDR3 sequences, 30% to 35% of which are singletons. V gene TRBV7-2 combines with J gene TRBJ1-3; the D is unclear. This clonotype originated in a female donor with breast cancer. Some clones in this sample may be carry-over from other donors' samples. The sample consisted of axillary lymph node tissue. The CDR3 region is CASSPDSYSGNTIYF. The CDR3 DNA reads TGTGCCAGCAGCCCGGACTCTTACTCTGGAAACACCATATATTTT.